Each of the 15 T cell receptor beta chains below was sequenced from the same sample in a study of T cell repertoires in cytomegalovirus infection. A single record per CDR3 protein comes from TCRdb applying MiXCR to the reads. Of some 940,000 distinct CDR3 sequences listed, about a third were seen once; the top ten hold around an eighth. The antigens of these receptors remain unknown. Sequences were derived from cultured CD8+ T cells from PBMCs, sampled from culture after CMV antigen stimulation. The receptors were sampled from a human donor in good health (CMV status not recorded). Some clones in this sample may be carry-over from other donors' samples.

The chain employs TRBV27 and TRBJ2-1; weak D call: TRBD1 (5 bases). Germline V gene lookup returns CDR1 MNHEY and CDR2 SMNVEV (reference sequence). The CDR3 extends over 16 amino acids. V was trimmed by 1 base and J by 0 bases, leaving 10 bases between them. This CDR3 is CASSLWSGNSYNEQFF. The CDR3 DNA sequence: TGTGCCAGCAGTTTATGGTCAGGGAACTCCTACAATGAGCAGTTCTTC.

This chain joins TRBV5-1 and TRBJ2-1; D may match TRBD1 or TRBD2 (5 bases each). Germline CDR1 reads SGHRS; CDR2 reads YFSETQ. The CDR3 sequence is 13 residues long. V lost 6 bases and J 10 bases, leaving 17 bases between the germline ends. Written as DNA, the CDR3 is TGCGCCAGCAAAGGGACGGATCCCAAGGAGCAGTTCTTC. It codes for CASKGTDPKEQFF.

This sequence joins TRBV4-1 and TRBJ2-3; 7 bases fit TRBD1. V lost 2 bases and J lost 2; bases outside the gene matches: 13. This CDR3 has 18 residues. CDR1 and CDR2 from the germline V gene are MGHRA and YSYEKL. The CDR3 sequence is CASSQFHRGTEITDTQYF. CDR3 bases: TGCGCCAGCAGCCAATTCCATCGAGGGACAGAGATCACAGATACGCAGTATTTT.

Only one count was recorded for this clonotype. The chain uses TRBV20-1 and TRBJ2-2, with TRBD1 identical over 10 bases. CDR3 size: 15 residues. The J segment lost 3 bases and the V segment lost 5 bases, leaving 6 bases of the junction unmatched. The germline V gene has CDR1 DFQATT and CDR2 SNEGSKA (reference sequence). CDR3 amino acids: CSAAPGTGDTGELFF. For the CDR3, the DNA is TGCAGTGCTGCCCCCGGGACAGGGGACACCGGGGAGCTGTTTTTT.

This clonotype appeared many times. V and J are TRBV20-1 and TRBJ2-7, with 10 nucleotides matching TRBD2. Per germline, CDR1 DFQATT and CDR2 SNEGSKA (reference sequence). The CDR3 is 17 amino acids. Losses at the gene ends were 0 bases for V and 0 bases for J; bases not matched to a gene: 8. CDR3 sequence reads: CSARDKNVAGGSYEQYV. CDR3 coding DNA: TGCAGTGCTAGAGATAAAAATGTAGCGGGGGGCTCCTACGAGCAGTACGTC.

The chain joins TRBV5-1 to TRBJ2-1; 9 nucleotides line up with TRBD2. J gave up 8 bases and V 7 bases, and 10 bases lay outside the gene matches. The CDR3 is made up of 14 amino acids. Per the germline V gene, CDR1 is SGHRS and CDR2 is YFSETQ. The DNA of the CDR3 is TGCGCCAGCTCTAGCGGGGCCCTCCCCCATGAGCAGTTCTTC. It encodes CASSSGALPHEQFF.

This clonotype was picked up a small number of times. The chain employs TRBV4-3 and TRBJ2-2; D might be TRBD1 (5 bases). The CDR3 is 15 residues long. V lost 0 bases to trimming and J lost 5 bases, with 10 bases between them. CDR1 is LGHNA, CDR2 YSLEER, per germline. The CDR3 region is CASSQDWTTTGELFF. For the CDR3, the DNA is TGCGCCAGCAGCCAAGACTGGACAACAACCGGGGAGCTGTTTTTT.

This clonotype was observed at least ten times. The genes are TRBV7-8 and TRBJ2-1, with TRBD2 matching over 7 bases. The CDR3 is 16 amino acids. Germline loops: CDR1 SGHVS, CDR2 FQNEAQ. Unmatched junction bases numbered 5, after V lost 3 bases and J lost 0 bases. CDR3 nucleotide sequence: TGTGCCAGCAGCTTCTCCGGGGGGAGCTCCTACAATGAGCAGTTCTTC. Amino acids: CASSFSGGSSYNEQFF.

At least ten counts were recorded for this clonotype. The chain joins TRBV12-3 or TRBV12-4 to TRBJ2-1; a weak D match, TRBD1 (6 bases). This CDR3 is 15 amino acids long. V lost 8 bases and J 0 bases, leaving 14 bases between the germline ends. CDR3 in amino acids: CASGSGVSSYNEQFF. CDR3 bases: TGTGCCAGCGGCTCAGGGGTGAGCTCCTACAATGAGCAGTTCTTC.

This clonotype has just a few counts. This sequence joins TRBV19 and TRBJ2-4, with 7 bases that match TRBD1. Trimming removed 3 bases from V and 8 bases from J; junction bases left unmatched: 13. CDR1 is LNHDA, CDR2 SQIVND, per germline (reference sequence). There are 16 residues in the CDR3. The CDR3 sequence: CASSIPSEGASDIQYF. CDR3 DNA sequence: TGTGCCAGTAGTATTCCCTCCGAGGGGGCAAGTGACATTCAGTACTTC.

The genes are TRBV25-1 and TRBJ2-3; the D gene is possibly TRBD1 (5 bases). This CDR3 region has 20 residues. V was cut by 6 bases and J by 2 bases, with 30 bases left in between. Germline assignment: CDR1 MGHDK and CDR2 SYGVNS. In DNA, the CDR3 is TGTGCCAGCAGGGGCCTCCGGCACGGCTCAAGTGGGGCCTACACAGATACGCAGTATTTT. Amino acid sequence: CASRGLRHGSSGAYTDTQYF.

This clonotype was counted a single time. The chain combines TRBV2 with TRBJ2-4; D might be TRBD2 (5 bases). Germline V gene sequence: CDR1 SNHLY, CDR2 FYNNEI. V gave up 4 bases and J gave up 7 bases, with 8 bases separating them. CDR3 length: 12 amino acids. CDR3 amino acids: CASSGLANIQYF. The CDR3 DNA is TGTGCCAGCAGTGGGCTAGCTAACATTCAGTACTTC.

The table lists this clonotype with a few counts. V is TRBV7-6 and J is TRBJ2-7; 7 bases are shared with TRBD2. V dropped 6 bases and J dropped 3; count of bases not matched to a gene: 8. There are 14 residues in the CDR3. The V gene's germline CDR1 is SGHVS and CDR2 FNYEAQ. In nucleotides, the CDR3 is TGTGCCAGCAGTCACGGGGGAGGGTTCTACGAGCAGTACTTC. Translated: CASSHGGGFYEQYF.

The V call is TRBV27, the J call TRBJ1-1, with D maybe TRBD1 (6 bases). This CDR3 has 12 amino acids. The germline CDR1 and CDR2 sequences are MNHEY and SMNVEV (reference sequence). Trimming removed 1 base from V and 7 bases from J, with 7 bases in between. The CDR3 bases are TGTGCCAGCAGTTTATTACAGGGTGAAGCTTTCTTT. Translated: CASSLLQGEAFF.

This clonotype was seen only a few times. The rearrangement uses TRBV12-3 or TRBV12-4 and TRBJ2-1; 10 bases map to TRBD1. The trim removed 6 bases at V and 6 bases at J, leaving 5 bases unmatched. CDR3 length equals 14 residues. The CDR3 DNA follows: TGTGCCAGCAGCATTTGGACAGGGGGCAATGAGCAGTTCTTC. Protein: CASSIWTGGNEQFF.